This T cell receptor beta chain was retrieved from a study of control samples from healthy donors and cancer patients. This clone came up a few times. Sequenced by immunoSEQ multiplex PCR; TCRdb stores in-frame clones only, minus some. There are 60,000 to 100,000 clones in the sample; over 75% occur only once, and more than 7% lies in the top ten. Between the trimmed V and J ends, which lost 7 bases and 10 bases, there was a span of 25 bases. This CDR3 has 15 residues. Germline V gene lookup returns CDR1 SGHTA and CDR2 FQGNSA. The genes are TRBV7-2 and TRBJ1-1, with D perhaps matching TRBD1 (5 bases). This receptor was identified in a man aged 45-65 years in good health. Sequencing input: blood. For the CDR3, the DNA is TGTGCCAGCACCCACTTGGACAATTTTTCTGGAGGAGCTTTCTTT. Residues: CASTHLDNFSGGAFF. The full variable domain, completed using reference TRBV7-2 and TRBJ1-1, is GAGVSQSPSNKVTEKGKDVELRCDPISGHTALYWYRQSLGQGLEFLIYFQGNSAPDKSGLPSDRFSAERTGGSVSTLTIQRTQQEDSAVYLCASTHLDNFSGGAFFGQGTRLTVV.